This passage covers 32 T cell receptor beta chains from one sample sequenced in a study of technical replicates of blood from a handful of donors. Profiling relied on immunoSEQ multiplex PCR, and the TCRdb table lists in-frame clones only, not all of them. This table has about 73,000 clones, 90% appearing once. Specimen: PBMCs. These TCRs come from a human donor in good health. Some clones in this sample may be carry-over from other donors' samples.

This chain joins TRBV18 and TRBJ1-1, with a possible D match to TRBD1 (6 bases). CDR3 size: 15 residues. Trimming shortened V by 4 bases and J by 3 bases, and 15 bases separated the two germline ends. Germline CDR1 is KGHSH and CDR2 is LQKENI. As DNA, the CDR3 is TGTGCCAGCTCACGTACCGGGGGGCTGGACACTGAAGCTTTCTTT. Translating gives CASSRTGGLDTEAFF. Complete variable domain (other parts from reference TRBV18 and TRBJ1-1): NAGVMQNPRHLVRRRGQEARLRCSPMKGHSHVYWYRQLPEEGLKFMVYLQKENIIDESGMPKERFSAEFPKEGPSILRIQQVVRGDSAAYFCASSRTGGLDTEAFFGQGTRLTVV.

The CDR3 DNA follows: TGTGCCAGCAGTCCTGGGACAGGGACCCAGCCCCAGCATTTT. Translated, it gives CASSPGTGTQPQHF. The chain recombines TRBV27 with TRBJ1-5; 9 bases line up with TRBD1. Unmatched junction bases numbered 6, after V lost 5 bases and J lost 7 bases. The germline V gene has CDR1 MNHEY and CDR2 SMNVEV (reference sequence). The CDR3 is 14 amino acids.

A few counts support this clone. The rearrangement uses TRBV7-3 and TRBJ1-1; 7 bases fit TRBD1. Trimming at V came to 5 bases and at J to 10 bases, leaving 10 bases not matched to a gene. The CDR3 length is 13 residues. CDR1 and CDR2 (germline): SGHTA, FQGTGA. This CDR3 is CASSPDRQRGAFF. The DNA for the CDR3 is TGTGCCAGCAGCCCGGACAGGCAGAGGGGAGCTTTCTTT. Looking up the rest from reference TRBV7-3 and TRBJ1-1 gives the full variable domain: GAGVSQTPSNKVTEKGKYVELRCDPISGHTALYWYRQSLGQGPEFLIYFQGTGAADDSGLPNDRFFAVRPEGSVSTLKIQRTERGDSAVYLCASSPDRQRGAFFGQGTRLTVV.

CDR3: CAWSPLARTSTDTQYF. CDR3 nucleotide sequence: TGTGCCTGGAGTCCCTTAGCGAGAACTAGCACAGATACGCAGTATTTT. The chain is built from TRBV30 and TRBJ2-3; a possible D gene is TRBD2 (5 bases). The V gene's germline CDR1 is GTSNPN and CDR2 SVGIG (reference sequence). CDR3 size: 16 residues. V was cut by 2 bases and J by 0 bases, with 15 bases left in between.

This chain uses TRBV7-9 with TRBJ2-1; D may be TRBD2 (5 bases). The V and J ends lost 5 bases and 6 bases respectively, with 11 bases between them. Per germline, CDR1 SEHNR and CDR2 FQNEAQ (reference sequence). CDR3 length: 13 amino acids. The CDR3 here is CASSLSTINEQFF. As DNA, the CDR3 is TGTGCCAGCAGCCTTTCGACTATCAATGAGCAGTTCTTC.

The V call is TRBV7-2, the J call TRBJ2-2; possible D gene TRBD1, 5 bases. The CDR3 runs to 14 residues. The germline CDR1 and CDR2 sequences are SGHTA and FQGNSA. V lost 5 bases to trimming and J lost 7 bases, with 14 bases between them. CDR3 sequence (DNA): TGTGCCAGCAGCCCTATAGGGGATGACGGGGAGCTGTTTTTT. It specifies CASSPIGDDGELFF.

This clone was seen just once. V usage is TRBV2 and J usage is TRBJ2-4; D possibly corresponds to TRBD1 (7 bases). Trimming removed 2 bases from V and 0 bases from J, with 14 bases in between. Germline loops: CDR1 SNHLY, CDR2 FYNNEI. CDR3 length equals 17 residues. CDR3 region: CASSERGAGGAKNIQYF. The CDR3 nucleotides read TGTGCCAGCAGTGAAAGGGGGGCAGGGGGAGCCAAAAACATTCAGTACTTC.

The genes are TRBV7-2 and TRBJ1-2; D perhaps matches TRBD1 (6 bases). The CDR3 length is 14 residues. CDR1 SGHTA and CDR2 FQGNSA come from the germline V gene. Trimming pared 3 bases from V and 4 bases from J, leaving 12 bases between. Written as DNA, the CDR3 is TGTGCCAGCAGCTTTTCCGGGGGGGCCTATGGCTACACCTTC. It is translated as CASSFSGGAYGYTF. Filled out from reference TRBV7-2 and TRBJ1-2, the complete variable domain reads GAGVSQSPSNKVTEKGKDVELRCDPISGHTALYWYRQSLGQGLEFLIYFQGNSAPDKSGLPSDRFSAERTGGSVSTLTIQRTQQEDSAVYLCASSFSGGAYGYTFGSGTRLTVV.

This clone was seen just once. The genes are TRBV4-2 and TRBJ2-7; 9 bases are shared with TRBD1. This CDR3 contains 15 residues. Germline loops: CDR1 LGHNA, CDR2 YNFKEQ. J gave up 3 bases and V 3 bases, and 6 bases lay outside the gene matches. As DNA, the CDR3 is TGTGCCAGCAGCCACGTGGGACAGGGTGACTACGAGCAGTACTTC. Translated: CASSHVGQGDYEQYF.

This chain's CDR3 is CASSPDRVDTGELFF. CDR3 nucleotide sequence: TGCGCCAGCAGCCCGGACAGGGTCGACACCGGGGAGCTGTTTTTT. The chain links TRBV5-1 to TRBJ2-2; 8 bases fit TRBD1. Germline assignment: CDR1 SGHRS and CDR2 YFSETQ. The CDR3 length is 15 residues. J gave up 3 bases and V 4 bases, and 5 bases lay outside the gene matches.

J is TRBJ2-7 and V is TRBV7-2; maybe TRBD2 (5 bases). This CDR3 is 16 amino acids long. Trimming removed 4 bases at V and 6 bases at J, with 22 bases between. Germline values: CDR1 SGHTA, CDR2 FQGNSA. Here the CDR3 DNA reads TGTGCCAGCAGCTCCCAACCCATATTGAGGGCGGCCGAGCAGTACTTC. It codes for CASSSQPILRAAEQYF.

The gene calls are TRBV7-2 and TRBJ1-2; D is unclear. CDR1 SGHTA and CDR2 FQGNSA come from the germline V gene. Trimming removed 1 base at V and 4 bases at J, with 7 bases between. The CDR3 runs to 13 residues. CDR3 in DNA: TGTGCCAGCAGCTTAGTTTCCATCTATGGCTACACCTTC. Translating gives CASSLVSIYGYTF.

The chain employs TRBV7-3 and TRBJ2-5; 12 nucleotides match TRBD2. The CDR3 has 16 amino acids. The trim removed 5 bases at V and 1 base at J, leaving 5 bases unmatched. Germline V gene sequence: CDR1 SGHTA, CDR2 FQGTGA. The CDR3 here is CASSRRLAGAQETQYF. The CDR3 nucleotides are TGTGCCAGCAGCCGAAGACTAGCGGGGGCCCAAGAGACCCAGTACTTC.

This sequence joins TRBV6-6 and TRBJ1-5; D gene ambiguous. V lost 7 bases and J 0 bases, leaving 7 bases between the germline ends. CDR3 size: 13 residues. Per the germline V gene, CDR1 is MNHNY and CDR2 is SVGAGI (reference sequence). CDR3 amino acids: CASKLDSNQPQHF. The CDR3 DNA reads TGTGCCAGCAAACTCGATAGCAATCAGCCCCAGCATTTT.

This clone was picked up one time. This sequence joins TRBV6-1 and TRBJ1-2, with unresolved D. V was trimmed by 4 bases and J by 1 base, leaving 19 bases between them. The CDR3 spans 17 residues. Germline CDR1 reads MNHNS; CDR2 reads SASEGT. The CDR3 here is CASSGNPLDTDNYGYTF. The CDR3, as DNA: TGTGCCAGCAGTGGCAACCCGTTAGATACAGATAACTATGGCTACACCTTC.

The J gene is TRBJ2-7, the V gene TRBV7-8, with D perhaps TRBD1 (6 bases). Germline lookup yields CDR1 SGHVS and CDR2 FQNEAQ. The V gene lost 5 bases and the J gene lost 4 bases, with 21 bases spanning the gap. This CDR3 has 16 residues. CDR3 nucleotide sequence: TGTGCCAGCAGCGGCCCCCCTGACAGGATATTATACGAGCAGTACTTC. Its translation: CASSGPPDRILYEQYF.

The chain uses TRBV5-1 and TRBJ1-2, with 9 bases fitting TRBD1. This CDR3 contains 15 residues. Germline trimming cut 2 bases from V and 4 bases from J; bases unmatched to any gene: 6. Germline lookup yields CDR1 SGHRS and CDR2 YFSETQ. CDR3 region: CASSFVTGGGYGYTF. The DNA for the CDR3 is TGCGCCAGCAGCTTTGTAACAGGGGGCGGCTATGGCTACACCTTC.

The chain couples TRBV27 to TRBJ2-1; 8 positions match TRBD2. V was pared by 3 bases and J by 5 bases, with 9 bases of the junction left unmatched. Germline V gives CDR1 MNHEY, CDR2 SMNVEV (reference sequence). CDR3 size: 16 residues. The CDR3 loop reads CASSFSRVAGHNEQFF. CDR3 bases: TGTGCCAGCAGTTTTTCTCGAGTAGCGGGACACAATGAGCAGTTCTTC.

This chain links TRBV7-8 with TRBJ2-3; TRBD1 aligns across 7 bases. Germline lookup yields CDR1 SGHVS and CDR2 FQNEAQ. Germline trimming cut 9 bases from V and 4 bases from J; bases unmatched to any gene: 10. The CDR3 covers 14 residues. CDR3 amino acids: CASIRDSRSDTQYF. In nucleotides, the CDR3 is TGTGCCAGTATCCGGGACAGCAGGTCAGATACGCAGTATTTT.

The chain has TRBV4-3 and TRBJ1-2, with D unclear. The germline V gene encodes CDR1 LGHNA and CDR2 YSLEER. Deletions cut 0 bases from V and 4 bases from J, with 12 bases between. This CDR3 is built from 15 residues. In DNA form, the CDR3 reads TGCGCCAGCAGCCAAGATCGGGAGAATAGCTATGGCTACACCTTC. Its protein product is CASSQDRENSYGYTF.

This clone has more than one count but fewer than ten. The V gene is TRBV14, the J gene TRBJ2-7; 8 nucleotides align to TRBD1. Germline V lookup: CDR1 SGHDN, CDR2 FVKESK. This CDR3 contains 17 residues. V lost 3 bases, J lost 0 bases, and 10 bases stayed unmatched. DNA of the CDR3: TGTGCCAGCAGCCACCCGGGGCAGGGGGCTAGCTCCTACGAGCAGTACTTC. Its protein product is CASSHPGQGASSYEQYF.

CDR3 amino acids: CASSQDYGQGMMGYTF. The CDR3 DNA sequence: TGCGCCAGCAGCCAAGACTACGGACAGGGAATGATGGGCTACACCTTC. This chain links TRBV4-3 with TRBJ1-2; 8 bases match TRBD1. CDR1 is LGHNA, CDR2 YSLEER, per germline. This CDR3 is built from 16 residues. V was pared by 0 bases and J by 8 bases, with 11 bases of the junction left unmatched.

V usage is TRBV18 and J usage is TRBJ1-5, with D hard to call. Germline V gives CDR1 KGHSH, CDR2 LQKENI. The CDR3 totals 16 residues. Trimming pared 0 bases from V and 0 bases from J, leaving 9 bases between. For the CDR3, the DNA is TGTGCCAGCTCACCACCGGGAGAATATAGCAATCAGCCCCAGCATTTT. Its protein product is CASSPPGEYSNQPQHF.

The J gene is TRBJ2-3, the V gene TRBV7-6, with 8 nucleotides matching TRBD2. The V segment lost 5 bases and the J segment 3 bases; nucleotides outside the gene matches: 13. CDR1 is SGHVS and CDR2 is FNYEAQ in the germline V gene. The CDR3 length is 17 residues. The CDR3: CASSQSAGGRSTDTQYF. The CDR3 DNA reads TGTGCCAGCAGCCAAAGTGCAGGCGGGAGGTCTACAGATACGCAGTATTTT. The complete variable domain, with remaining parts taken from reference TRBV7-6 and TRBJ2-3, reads GAGVSQSPRYKVTKRGQDVALRCDPISGHVSLYWYRQALGQGPEFLTYFNYEAQQDKSGLPNDRFSAERPEGSISTLTIQRTEQRDSAMYRCASSQSAGGRSTDTQYFGPGTRLTVL.

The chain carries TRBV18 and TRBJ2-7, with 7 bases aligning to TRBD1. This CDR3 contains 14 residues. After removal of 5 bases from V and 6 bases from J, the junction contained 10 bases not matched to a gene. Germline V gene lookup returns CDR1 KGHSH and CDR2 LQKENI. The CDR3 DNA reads TGTGCCAGCTCAACCCCGACAGGGAAATTCGAGCAGTACTTC. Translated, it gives CASSTPTGKFEQYF.

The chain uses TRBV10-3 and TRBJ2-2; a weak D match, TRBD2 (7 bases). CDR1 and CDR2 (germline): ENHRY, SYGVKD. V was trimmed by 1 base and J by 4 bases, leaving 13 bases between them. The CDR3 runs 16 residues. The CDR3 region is CAISEFGGPGTGELFF. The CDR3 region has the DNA TGTGCCATCAGTGAGTTCGGGGGGCCGGGCACCGGGGAGCTGTTTTTT.

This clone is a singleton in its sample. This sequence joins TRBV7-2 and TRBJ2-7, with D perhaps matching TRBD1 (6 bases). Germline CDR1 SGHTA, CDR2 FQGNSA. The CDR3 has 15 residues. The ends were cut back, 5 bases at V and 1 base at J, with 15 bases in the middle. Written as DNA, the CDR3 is TGTGCCAGCAGCGTAACCCGGGACATTTCCTACGAGCAGTACTTC. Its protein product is CASSVTRDISYEQYF.

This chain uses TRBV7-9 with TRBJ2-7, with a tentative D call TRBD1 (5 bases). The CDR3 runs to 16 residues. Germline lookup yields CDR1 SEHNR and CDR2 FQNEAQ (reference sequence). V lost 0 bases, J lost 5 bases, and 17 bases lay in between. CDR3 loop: CASSLAGASEVDEQYF. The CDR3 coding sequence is TGTGCCAGCAGCTTAGCAGGGGCTTCTGAGGTCGACGAGCAGTACTTC.

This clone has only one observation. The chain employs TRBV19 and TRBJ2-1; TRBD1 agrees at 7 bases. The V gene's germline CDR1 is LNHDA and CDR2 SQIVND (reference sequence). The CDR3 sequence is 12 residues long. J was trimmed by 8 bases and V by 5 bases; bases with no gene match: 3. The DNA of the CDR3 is TGTGCCAGTAGTTACAGGGGAGATGAGCAGTTCTTC. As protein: CASSYRGDEQFF.

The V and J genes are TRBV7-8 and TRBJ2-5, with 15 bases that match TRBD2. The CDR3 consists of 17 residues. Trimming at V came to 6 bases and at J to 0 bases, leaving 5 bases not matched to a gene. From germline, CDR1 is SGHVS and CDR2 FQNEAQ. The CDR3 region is CASSLGLAGGYQETQYF. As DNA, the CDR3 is TGTGCCAGCAGTCTTGGACTAGCGGGAGGGTACCAAGAGACCCAGTACTTC.

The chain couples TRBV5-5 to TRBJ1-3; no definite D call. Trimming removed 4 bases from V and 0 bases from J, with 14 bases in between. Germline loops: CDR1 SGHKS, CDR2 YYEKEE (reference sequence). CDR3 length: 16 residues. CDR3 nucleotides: TGTGCCAGCAGCCCCTCGGCGGGAAGCTCTGGAAACACCATATATTTT. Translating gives CASSPSAGSSGNTIYF.

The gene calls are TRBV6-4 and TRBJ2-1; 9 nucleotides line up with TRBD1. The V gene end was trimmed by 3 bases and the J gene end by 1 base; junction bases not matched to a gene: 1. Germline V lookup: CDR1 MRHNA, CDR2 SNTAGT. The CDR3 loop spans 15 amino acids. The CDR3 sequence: CASSEDRGSYNEQFF. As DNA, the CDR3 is TGTGCCAGCAGTGAAGACAGGGGGTCCTACAATGAGCAGTTCTTC.